The entry that follows covers one T cell receptor (beta chain) sequence. This clone's antigen is unknown. No base quality values were provided; no much bigger clone lies one nucleotide off. The sample originates from a study of T cell responses to AZD1222 COVID-19 vaccine (dated by TCRdb to the early 2020s). For the study in its entirety: AZD1222 recipients given second doses at about 4 weeks or at about 12 weeks were pooled, since spike-specific TCR depth and breadth were not found to differ between the two schedules. A total of approximately 240 trial participants underwent TCR sequencing, of whom about 210 had received two doses of AZD1222 and approximately 25 had received two doses of the MenACWY control vaccine. Trial participants were enrolled by age into 18-55, 56-69 and 70-plus year subgroups, with approximately 160, 26 and 62 TCR-sequenced participants respectively. The paper's findings and limits, for the study overall: Because no day 14 peak-response samples were available, repertoires were characterized only after the peak T cell response. Reportedly, almost half of the unique spike-specific TCRs recognized epitopes lying outside the regions that are mutated in the B.1.351 and B.1.1.7 variants. The whole spike protein was spanned by vaccine-associated CD4 TCRs, and dominant responses were seen in regions 160-218 and 743-854. Conclusions about previously exposed vaccinees are limited, since just 5 or 6 AZD1222 recipients were seropositive for SARS-CoV-2 at baseline. Participants were mostly white British, with more females than males. The authors suggested clonal diversity may have been underestimated. The 56-69-year group was small, and its depth increase did not reach significance, likely because of low power. After two AZD1222 doses, spike-specific TCR breadth and depth were significantly higher than at day 0 and than in MenACWY recipients.

The time point label of this sample denotes: baseline before first vaccination. Vaccinee samples came from UK trials COV001 and COV002, including a single-blind randomized controlled phase 2/3 trial of AZD1222 (ChAdOx1 nCoV-19) in healthy adults. Trial participant PBMC samples were collected at day 0 and day 28 after the second dose for TCRbeta chain sequencing. The germline V gene (reference sequence) gives CDR1 as GTSNPN and CDR2 as SVGIG. The junction carries 12 bases between V and J, which are trimmed by 7 bases and 0 bases respectively. From the cysteine up to the phenylalanine, the CDR3 has a length of 13 residues. Only CDR3 DNA is held: 39 bases, read in frame from base 1. The CDR3 regions of human TCRbeta chains were analyzed by immunosequencing. From the authors' description of their analysis: TCRs in the repertoires were matched against a reference library of SARS-CoV-2-specific TCRs that had been generated with the MIRA antigen-specificity platform. Breadth was defined as the fraction of unique TCRs that were SARS-CoV-2-associated, and depth was defined as the fraction of total T cells that were SARS-CoV-2-associated. Using the MIRA data, each spike-specific TCR was assigned both to the spike region to which the TCR was reactive and to a CD4 or CD8 class. Log10-transformed breadth and depth values were compared by one-way ANOVA with Sidak's multiple comparisons tests. The table comes from immuneACCESS by way of TCRdb, which keeps in-frame sequences with V and J called. Part of the clones is missing from these tables; in studies checked, under half for an unresolved V gene and the rest for unknown reasons. V, J and clone size were drawn from that table, and D and trimming were deduced from the DNA. Within this sample are roughly 97,000 clones, with around nine tenths of them counted one time only. The top ten clones comprise 15% to 20% of the sample.

Sequences were derived from peripheral blood, sampled on day 0 of AZD1222 vaccination. This receptor was obtained from an adult in good health. This receptor chain uses TRBV30 and TRBJ1-1, with no D gene named confidently. This receptor carries the CDR3 CASSFSMNTEAFF. The sequenced DNA: TGTGCCTCCTCATTCTCCATGAACACTGAAGCTTTCTTT.